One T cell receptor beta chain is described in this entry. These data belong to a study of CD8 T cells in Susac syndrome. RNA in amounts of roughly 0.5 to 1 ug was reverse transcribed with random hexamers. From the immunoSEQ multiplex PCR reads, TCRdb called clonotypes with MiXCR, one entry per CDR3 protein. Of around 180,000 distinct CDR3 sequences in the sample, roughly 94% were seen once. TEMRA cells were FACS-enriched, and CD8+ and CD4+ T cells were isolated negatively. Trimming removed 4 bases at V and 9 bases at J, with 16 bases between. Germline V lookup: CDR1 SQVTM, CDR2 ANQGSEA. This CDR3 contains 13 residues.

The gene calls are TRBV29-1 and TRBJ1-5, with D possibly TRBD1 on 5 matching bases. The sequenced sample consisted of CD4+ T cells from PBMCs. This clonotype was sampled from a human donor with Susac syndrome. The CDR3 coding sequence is TGCAGCGTTGTTGCGGGGCAGAACACGCCCCAGCATTTT. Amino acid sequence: CSVVAGQNTPQHF.